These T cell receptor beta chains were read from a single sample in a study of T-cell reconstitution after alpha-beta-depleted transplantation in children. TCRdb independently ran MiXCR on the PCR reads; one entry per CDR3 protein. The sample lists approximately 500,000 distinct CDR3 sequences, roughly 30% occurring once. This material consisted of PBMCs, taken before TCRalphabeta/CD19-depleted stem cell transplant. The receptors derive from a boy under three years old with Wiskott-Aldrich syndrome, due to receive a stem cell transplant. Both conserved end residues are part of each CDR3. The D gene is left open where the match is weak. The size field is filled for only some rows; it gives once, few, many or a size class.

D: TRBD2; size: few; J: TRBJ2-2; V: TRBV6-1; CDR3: CASSTPLAGVTNTGELFF; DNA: TGTGCCAGCAGCACCCCACTAGCGGGAGTCACGAACACCGGGGAGCTGTTTTTT
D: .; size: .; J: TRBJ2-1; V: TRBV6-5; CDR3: CASSYRVGYNEQFF; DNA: TGTGCCAGCAGTTACAGGGTTGGCTACAATGAGCAGTTCTTC
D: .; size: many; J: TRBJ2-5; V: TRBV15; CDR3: CATSRDPRQETQYF; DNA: TGTGCCACCAGCAGAGATCCCCGACAAGAGACCCAGTACTTC
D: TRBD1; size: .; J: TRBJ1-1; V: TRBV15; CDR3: CATSRPGQGNTEAFF; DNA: TGTGCCACCAGCAGGCCGGGACAGGGGAACACTGAAGCTTTCTTT
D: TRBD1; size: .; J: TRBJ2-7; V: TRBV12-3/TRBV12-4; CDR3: CASSLSRGQDEQYF; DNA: TGTGCCAGCAGTTTGTCCAGGGGGCAGGACGAGCAGTACTTC
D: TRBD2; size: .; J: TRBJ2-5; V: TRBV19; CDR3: CASSSLLAGAGETQYF; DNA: TGTGCCAGTAGTAGCCTACTAGCGGGAGCTGGAGAGACCCAGTACTTC
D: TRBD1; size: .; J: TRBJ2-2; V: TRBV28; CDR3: CASSLGRGPNTGELFF; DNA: TGTGCCAGCAGTTTAGGCAGGGGGCCCAACACCGGGGAGCTGTTTTTT
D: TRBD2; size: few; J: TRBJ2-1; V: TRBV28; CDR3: CASSTGLASEGGSYNEQFF; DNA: TGTGCCAGCAGTACGGGACTAGCGAGCGAGGGGGGCTCCTACAATGAGCAGTTCTTC
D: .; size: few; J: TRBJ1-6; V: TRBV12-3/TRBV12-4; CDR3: CASNGQSNSPLHF; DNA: TGTGCCAGCAATGGACAGAGTAATTCACCCCTCCACTTT
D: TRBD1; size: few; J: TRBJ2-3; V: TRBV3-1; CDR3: CASSRPTGLGTDTQYF; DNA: TGTGCCAGCAGCCGCCCGACAGGGTTGGGCACAGATACGCAGTATTTT
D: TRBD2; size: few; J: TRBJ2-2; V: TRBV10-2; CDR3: CASRSGLAGGPLAGELFF; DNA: TGCGCCAGCAGGTCGGGACTAGCGGGAGGGCCCCTAGCCGGGGAGCTGTTTTTT
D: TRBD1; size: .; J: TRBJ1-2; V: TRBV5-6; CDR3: CASNLDRVDGYTF; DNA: TGTGCCAGCAACCTAGACAGGGTGGATGGCTACACCTTC
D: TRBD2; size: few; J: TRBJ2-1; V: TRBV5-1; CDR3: CASSWGLAGDNEQFF; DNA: TGCGCCAGCAGCTGGGGACTAGCGGGAGACAATGAGCAGTTCTTC
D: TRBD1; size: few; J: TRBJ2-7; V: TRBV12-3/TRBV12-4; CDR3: CASSQGEYLDEQYF; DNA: TGTGCCAGCAGTCAGGGGGAGTACCTGGACGAGCAGTACTTC
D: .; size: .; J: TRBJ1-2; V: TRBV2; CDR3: CASSDQGLSRYGYTF; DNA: TGTGCCAGCAGTGACCAGGGCCTCTCGCGCTATGGCTACACCTTC
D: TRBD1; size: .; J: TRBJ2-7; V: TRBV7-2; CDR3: CASGQGALGEQYF; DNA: TGTGCCAGCGGACAGGGGGCGCTAGGTGAGCAGTACTTC
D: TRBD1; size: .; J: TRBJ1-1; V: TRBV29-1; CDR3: CSVVGQGSNTEAFF; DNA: TGCAGCGTTGTGGGACAGGGATCTAACACTGAAGCTTTCTTT
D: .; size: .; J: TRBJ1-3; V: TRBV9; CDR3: CASSVDFSGNTIYF; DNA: TGTGCCAGCAGCGTAGACTTCTCTGGAAACACCATATATTTT
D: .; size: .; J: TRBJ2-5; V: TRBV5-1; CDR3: CASSSGQVETQYF; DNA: TGCGCCAGCAGCTCGGGACAAGTAGAGACCCAGTACTTC
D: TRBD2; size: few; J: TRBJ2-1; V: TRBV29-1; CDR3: CSVEPSGRKQFF; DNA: TGCAGCGTTGAACCTAGCGGGAGGAAGCAGTTCTTC
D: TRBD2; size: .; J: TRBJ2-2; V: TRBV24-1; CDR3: CATEPGLAVGELFF; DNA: TGTGCCACCGAACCGGGACTAGCGGTCGGGGAGCTGTTTTTT
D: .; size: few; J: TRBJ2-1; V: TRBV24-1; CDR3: CATSDSRTAPNEQFF; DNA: TGTGCCACCAGTGATTCCCGGACAGCCCCCAATGAGCAGTTCTTC
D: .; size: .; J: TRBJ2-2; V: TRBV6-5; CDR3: CASSYSKNTGELFF; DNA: TGTGCCAGCAGTTACAGCAAGAACACCGGGGAGCTGTTTTTT
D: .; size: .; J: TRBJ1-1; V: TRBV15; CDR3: CATSRDSTVGTEAFF; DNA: TGTGCCACCAGCAGAGATAGCACTGTGGGCACTGAAGCTTTCTTT
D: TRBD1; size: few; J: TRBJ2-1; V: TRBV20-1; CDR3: CSASRLDRGLDEQFF; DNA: TGCAGTGCTAGCCGCTTGGACAGGGGACTCGATGAGCAGTTCTTC
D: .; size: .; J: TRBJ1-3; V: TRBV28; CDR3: CASSDSNVSGNTIYF; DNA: TGTGCCAGCAGCGACTCGAACGTGTCTGGAAACACCATATATTTT
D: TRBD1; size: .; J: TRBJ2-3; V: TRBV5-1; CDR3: CASSYGTGNTDTQYF; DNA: TGCGCCAGCAGCTACGGGACAGGCAACACAGATACGCAGTATTTT
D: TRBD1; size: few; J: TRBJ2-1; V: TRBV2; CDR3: CASRNDRVFNEQFF; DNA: TGTGCCAGCAGGAATGACAGGGTGTTCAATGAGCAGTTCTTC
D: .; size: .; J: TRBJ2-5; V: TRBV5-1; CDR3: CASSLALGASQTQYF; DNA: TGCGCCAGCAGCTTGGCATTGGGGGCCAGTCAGACCCAGTACTTC
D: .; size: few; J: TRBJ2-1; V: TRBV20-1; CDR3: CSATGGTERYNEQFF; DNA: TGCAGTGCTACCGGTGGGACGGAAAGGTACAATGAGCAGTTCTTC
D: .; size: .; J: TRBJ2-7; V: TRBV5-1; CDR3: CASSLRLTGEQYF; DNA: TGCGCCAGCAGCTTGAGGCTTACGGGCGAGCAGTACTTC
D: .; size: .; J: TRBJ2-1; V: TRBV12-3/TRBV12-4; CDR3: CASSLGSSPSSYNEQFF; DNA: TGTGCCAGCAGTTTAGGTTCTAGCCCCTCTTCCTACAATGAGCAGTTCTTC
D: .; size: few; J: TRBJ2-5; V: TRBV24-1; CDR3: CATSDGYGETQYF; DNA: TGTGCCACCAGTGATGGCTACGGAGAGACCCAGTACTTC
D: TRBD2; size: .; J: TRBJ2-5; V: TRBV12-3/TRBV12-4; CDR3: CASSLGTSYETQYF; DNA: TGTGCCAGCAGTTTAGGGACTAGCTATGAGACCCAGTACTTC
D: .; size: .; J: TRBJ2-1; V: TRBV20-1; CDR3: CSARGASYNEQFF; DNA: TGCAGTGCTCGTGGGGCGTCCTACAATGAGCAGTTCTTC
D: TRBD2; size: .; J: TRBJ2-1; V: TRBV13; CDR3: CASSFRGSTFRGTGGSYNEQFF; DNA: TGTGCCAGCAGCTTCCGTGGCAGCACCTTCCGAGGAACGGGAGGCTCCTACAATGAGCAGTTCTTC
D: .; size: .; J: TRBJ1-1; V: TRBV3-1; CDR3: CASSPLLLGTEAFF; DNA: TGTGCCAGCAGCCCACTGCTTTTGGGCACTGAAGCTTTCTTT
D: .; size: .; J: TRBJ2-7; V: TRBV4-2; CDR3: CASSQGGTVSYEQYF; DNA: TGTGCCAGCAGCCAAGGAGGGACGGTATCCTACGAGCAGTACTTC
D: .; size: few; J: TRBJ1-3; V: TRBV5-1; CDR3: CASSLDTGRSGNTIYF; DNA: TGCGCCAGCAGCTTGGATACAGGGCGTTCTGGAAACACCATATATTTT
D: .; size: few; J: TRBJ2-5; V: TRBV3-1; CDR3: CASSPRTTVGETQYF; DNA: TGTGCCAGCAGCCCCCGGACAACAGTTGGGGAGACCCAGTACTTC
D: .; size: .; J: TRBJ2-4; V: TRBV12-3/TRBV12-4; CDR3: CASRQTGLHIQYF; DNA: TGTGCCAGCCGACAAACAGGGCTTCACATTCAGTACTTC
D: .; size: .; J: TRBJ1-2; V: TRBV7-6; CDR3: CASTPFRNNYGYTF; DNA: TGTGCCAGCACTCCCTTCAGGAATAACTATGGCTACACCTTC
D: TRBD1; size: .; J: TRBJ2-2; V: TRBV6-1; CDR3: CASSAGQGKDTGELFF; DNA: TGTGCCAGCAGTGCCGGACAGGGAAAGGACACCGGGGAGCTGTTTTTT
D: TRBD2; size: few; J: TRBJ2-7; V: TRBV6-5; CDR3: CASSYSTSGGTEQYF; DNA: TGTGCCAGCAGTTACTCGACTAGCGGGGGGACCGAGCAGTACTTC
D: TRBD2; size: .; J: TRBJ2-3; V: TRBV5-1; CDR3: CASSPGLAGAPDTQYF; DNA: TGCGCCAGCAGCCCGGGACTAGCGGGAGCTCCAGATACGCAGTATTTT
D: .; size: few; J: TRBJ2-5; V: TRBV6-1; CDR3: CASSRRPWETQYF; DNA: TGTGCCAGCAGTAGACGTCCTTGGGAGACCCAGTACTTC
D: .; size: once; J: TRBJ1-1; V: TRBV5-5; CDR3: CASSLVLSGVGHSQEAFF; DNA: TGTGCCAGCAGCTTGGTCCTTAGCGGGGTCGGGCACAGCCAAGAAGCTTTCTTT
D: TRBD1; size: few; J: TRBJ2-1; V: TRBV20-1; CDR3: CSARGGTRTGYDEQFF; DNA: TGCAGTGCTAGAGGGGGGACTCGGACAGGGTATGATGAGCAGTTCTTC
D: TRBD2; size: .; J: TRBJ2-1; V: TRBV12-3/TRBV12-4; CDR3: CASSLATSGRLGKQFF; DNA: TGTGCCAGCAGTTTAGCGACTAGCGGGAGGTTGGGAAAGCAGTTCTTC
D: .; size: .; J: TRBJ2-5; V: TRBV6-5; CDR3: CASSYSARGQETQYF; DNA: TGTGCCAGCAGTTACTCGGCCAGGGGACAAGAGACCCAGTACTTC
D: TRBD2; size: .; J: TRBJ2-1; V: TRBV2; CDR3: CASREHGLADYNEQFF; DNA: TGTGCCAGCAGAGAGCATGGACTAGCGGATTACAATGAGCAGTTCTTC
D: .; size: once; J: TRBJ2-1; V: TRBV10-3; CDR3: CAISGGGGNEQFF; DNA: TGTGCCATCAGTGGGGGAGGTGGCAATGAGCAGTTCTTC
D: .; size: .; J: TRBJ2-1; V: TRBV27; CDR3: CASSSHSFSYNEQFF; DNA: TGTGCCAGCAGTTCCCACAGTTTCTCCTACAATGAGCAGTTCTTC
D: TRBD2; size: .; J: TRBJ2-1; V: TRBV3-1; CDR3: CATSQESGAYNEQFF; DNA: TGTGCCACCAGCCAAGAGAGCGGGGCCTACAATGAGCAGTTCTTC